This T cell receptor beta chain emerged from a study of blood T cell repertoires in COVID-19. In the study overall: Acute and convalescent COVID-19 specimens originated in the United States, Italy and Spain.

Per the study methods: Reference gene primer amplification gave estimated nucleated cell counts. Method: immunoSEQ multiplex PCR; TCRdb's copy keeps in-frame clones and lacks some. V, J and clone size derive from that table, while D and trimming were established from the DNA sequence. This sample has over 200,000 clones; around 80% occur once, and the top ten carry roughly 5%. Germline lookup yields CDR1 SGHDT and CDR2 YYEEEE. The CDR3 consists of 16 residues. Trimming took 1 base from V and 2 from J, leaving 15 bases between them. The chain is built from TRBV5-6 and TRBJ1-2; D not certain. This clonotype was sampled from a human donor in a cohort sampled during active COVID-19. The specimen was peripheral blood. The CDR3 protein is CASSLFLHTRNYGYTF. Written as DNA, the CDR3 is TGTGCCAGCAGCTTGTTTTTGCACACCAGAAACTATGGCTACACCTTC. The full variable domain, its missing parts supplied by reference TRBV5-6 and TRBJ1-2, is DAGVTQSPTHLIKTRGQQVTLRCSPKSGHDTVSWYQQALGQGPQFIFQYYEEEERQRGNFPDRFSGHQFPNYSSELNVNALLLGDSALYLCASSLFLHTRNYGYTFGSGTRLTVV.